Shown below are 27 T cell receptor beta chains from a single sample sequenced in a study of post-analysis software for immune sequencing data. Study results and limitations: Controls showed lower frequencies than patients for a few TRBV segments, and TRBV5-6, TRBV5-1 and TRBV20-1 were among these.

No antigen has been identified for these receptors. Carried by the TCR beta cDNA libraries were unique molecular identifiers. TCRdb reprocessed the PCR reads with MiXCR, giving one entry per CDR3 protein. The sample includes 750,000 to 950,000 distinct CDR3 sequences, approximately 57% seen only once; the top ten take roughly 4.4%. The material sequenced was blood. These TCRs come from a girl between 5 and 17 years old with multiple sclerosis.

This clonotype was seen a handful of times. The chain links TRBV7-9 to TRBJ2-4; 8 nucleotides line up with TRBD1. The CDR3 contains 16 residues. Germline CDR1 SEHNR, CDR2 FQNEAQ (reference sequence). Losses at the gene ends were 6 bases for V and 4 bases for J; bases not matched to a gene: 11. The CDR3 sequence is CASSLPIGQGKNIQYF. DNA for the CDR3: TGTGCCAGCAGTCTCCCGATAGGACAGGGTAAAAACATTCAGTACTTC.

As concerns this clonotype: The junction differs from germline at one of its ends, possibly a read error. The rearrangement links TRBV10-3 to TRBJ2-3, with 8 nucleotides matching TRBD2. The CDR3 runs 16 residues. From germline, CDR1 is ENHRY and CDR2 SYGVKD. Here the CDR3 DNA reads TGTGCCACCAGTGAGTCACGGGAGGGCTCCACAGATACGCAGTATTTT. Protein sequence: CATSESREGSTDTQYF.

This clonotype was counted a few times. The chain combines TRBV3-1 with TRBJ1-2; TRBD1 matches at 8 bases. This CDR3 has 14 residues. Unmatched junction bases numbered 2, after V lost 1 base and J lost 4 bases. Germline CDR1 and CDR2: LGHDT and YNNKEL (reference sequence). The CDR3 coding sequence is TGTGCCAGCAGCCAAGGCGGGACAGGCTATGGCTACACCTTC. This gives the protein CASSQGGTGYGYTF.

The V and J genes are TRBV5-1 and TRBJ2-1; 7 bases match TRBD2. The J call may not be correct, given that the DNA end is closer to TRBJ2-7. The germline gives CDR1 SGHRS, CDR2 YFSETQ. This CDR3 spans 16 amino acids. The CDR3 DNA is TGCGCCAGCAGCTTGGCGGGGGGTCGGTCCTACAATGAGCAGTACTTC. It encodes CASSLAGGRSYNEQYF.

The chain couples TRBV27 to TRBJ2-3; D is possibly TRBD2 (6 bases). Germline CDR1 reads MNHEY; CDR2 reads SMNVEV (reference sequence). This CDR3 contains 15 residues. Trimming removed 2 bases at V and 0 bases at J, with 9 bases between. CDR3 sequence: CASSLAAGSTDTQYF. CDR3 in DNA: TGTGCCAGCAGTTTAGCCGCGGGGAGCACAGATACGCAGTATTTT.

Notes on this clonotype: One end of the junction does not line up with germline, which may come from a read error. The chain links TRBV11-2 to TRBJ2-7, with D perhaps TRBD1 (6 bases). CDR3 length: 15 amino acids. Germline V CDR1 and CDR2: SGHAT, FQNNGV. Here the CDR3 DNA reads TGTGCCTGCAGCTTAGGCCAGGGGCAACGTCACGAGCAGTACTTC. It translates to CACSLGQGQRHEQYF.

The chain carries TRBV11-1 and TRBJ2-7; D may correspond to TRBD1 or TRBD2 (5 bases each). There are 16 residues in the CDR3. The V gene's germline CDR1 is SGHAT and CDR2 FQDESV (reference sequence). Between the trimmed V and J ends, which lost 3 bases and 1 base, there was a span of 16 bases. DNA of the CDR3: TGTGCCAGCAGCTTGAACAACCGGGACCGTTCCTACGAGCAGTACTTC. Protein product: CASSLNNRDRSYEQYF. Variable domain in full (rest from reference TRBV11-1 and TRBJ2-7): EAEVAQSPRYKITEKSQAVAFWCDPISGHATLYWYRQILGQGPELLVQFQDESVVDDSQLPKDRFSAERLKGVDSTLKIQPAELGDSAMYLCASSLNNRDRSYEQYFGPGTRLTVT.

V usage is TRBV6-5 and J usage is TRBJ2-1; the D gene is possibly TRBD2 (6 bases). The DNA end favors TRBJ2-7, so the J call may be wrong. The CDR3 spans 14 residues. Germline assignment: CDR1 MNHEY and CDR2 SVGAGI. The CDR3 here is CASRRLTGVDEQYF. CDR3 in DNA: TGTGCCAGCAGGCGTTTAACGGGAGTGGACGAGCAGTACTTC.

The rearrangement joins TRBV2 to TRBJ1-1; TRBD1 is a possible D gene (5 bases). The V end lost 6 bases, the J end lost 4 bases, and 18 bases lay between the germline ends. Germline CDR1 is SNHLY and CDR2 is FYNNEI. CDR3 length: 15 residues. The CDR3 is CASRDRSPQGTEAFF. Written as DNA, the CDR3 is TGTGCCAGCAGAGACCGGTCCCCCCAGGGCACTGAAGCTTTCTTT. The full variable domain, rest sourced from reference TRBV2 and TRBJ1-1, is EPEVTQTPSHQVTQMGQEVILRCVPISNHLYFYWYRQILGQKVEFLVSFYNNEISEKSEIFDDQFSVERPDGSNFTLKIRSTKLEDSAMYFCASRDRSPQGTEAFFGQGTRLTVV.

Note on this clonotype: At one end the junction does not follow the germline gene, possibly because of a read error. The chain joins TRBV5-1 to TRBJ2-3; the D is unclear. The CDR3 is made up of 13 amino acids. Germline loops: CDR1 SGHRS, CDR2 YFSETQ. Here the CDR3 DNA reads TGTGCCAGCAGCCTAGGGCAGGCCGATACGCAGTATTTT. It specifies CASSLGQADTQYF.

V gene TRBV2 combines with J gene TRBJ2-1; 11 nucleotides align to TRBD1. The junction had 5 bases not matched to a gene; V was cut back by 6 bases and J by 7 bases. Germline V gene sequence: CDR1 SNHLY, CDR2 FYNNEI. This CDR3 is built from 14 residues. The CDR3 DNA reads TGTGCCAGCAGGGAGGACAGGGGGCGAAATGAGCAGTTCTTC. Translated, it gives CASREDRGRNEQFF.

V gene TRBV29-1 combines with J gene TRBJ2-7, with TRBD1 identical over 9 bases. Per the germline V gene, CDR1 is SQVTM and CDR2 is ANQGSEA. With 7 bases clipped from V and 7 bases from J, the junction kept 17 bases outside the gene matches. The CDR3 length is 15 residues. The CDR3 reads CSGGTGSPSAREQYF. CDR3 bases: TGCAGCGGGGGGACAGGGTCTCCATCTGCACGTGAGCAGTACTTC.

This chain uses TRBV5-1 with TRBJ1-4; tentative D call: TRBD1 (5 bases). V was shortened by 4 bases and J by 13 bases, with 20 bases between the two germline ends. Germline V gene lookup returns CDR1 SGHRS and CDR2 YFSETQ. CDR3 size: 14 residues. The CDR3, as DNA: TGCGCCAGCAGCCTCCATCCAGGGAATAGGGGACTGTTTTTT. Protein sequence: CASSLHPGNRGLFF.

The CDR3 DNA sequence: TGTGCCAGCAGTTCCGTTGATAGCAATCAGCCCCAGCATTTT. Translated, it gives CASSSVDSNQPQHF. The chain links TRBV6-2 or TRBV6-3 to TRBJ1-5, with D unclear. Deletions cut 4 bases from V and 0 bases from J, with 7 bases between. The CDR3 totals 14 residues. The germline V gene encodes CDR1 MNHEY and CDR2 SVGEGT.

The V gene is TRBV9, the J gene TRBJ2-5; 8 positions agree with TRBD2. The J call may not be correct, given that the DNA end is closer to TRBJ2-7. CDR1 is SGDLS and CDR2 is YYNGEE in the germline V gene. There are 18 residues in the CDR3. The CDR3 bases are TGTGCCAGCAGCGCCCAATCCGGCGAAAGGGCGGGAGGTCGCGAGCAGTACTTC. It codes for CASSAQSGERAGGREQYF.

J is TRBJ1-2 and V is TRBV10-3; D is unclear. The V gene's germline CDR1 is ENHRY and CDR2 SYGVKD. Trimming cost V 0 bases and J 0 bases, with 8 bases left between them. This CDR3 spans 15 amino acids. CDR3: CAISESNPPNYGYTF. CDR3 coding DNA: TGTGCCATCAGTGAGTCAAATCCGCCTAACTATGGCTACACCTTC.

This clonotype came up a few times. This chain joins TRBV7-2 and TRBJ2-3; D is unresolved. The V gene's germline CDR1 is SGHTA and CDR2 FQGNSA. CDR3 length equals 14 residues. V gave up 5 bases and J gave up 0 bases, with 9 bases separating them. CDR3: CASSEDTSTDTQYF. The DNA for the CDR3 is TGTGCCAGCAGCGAGGATACTAGCACAGATACGCAGTATTTT.

The J gene is TRBJ2-7, the V gene TRBV6-2 or TRBV6-3, with 13 bases lining up with TRBD2. The junction had 12 bases not matched to a gene; V was cut back by 7 bases and J by 3 bases. Germline CDR1 reads MNHEY; CDR2 reads SVGEGT. The CDR3 totals 17 residues. CDR3 in DNA: TGTGCCAGCACCTTGGAGGGACTAGCGGGAAGGAACTACGAGCAGTACTTC. Translating it yields CASTLEGLAGRNYEQYF.

This chain links TRBV29-1 with TRBJ1-1; tentative D call: TRBD1 (6 bases). Trimming pared 4 bases from V and 1 base from J, leaving 10 bases between. Germline V CDR1 and CDR2: SQVTM, ANQGSEA. The CDR3 has 13 residues. CDR3 coding DNA: TGCAGCGTTGTAGACAGGACGAACACTGAAGCTTTCTTT. Translated, it gives CSVVDRTNTEAFF.

J is TRBJ1-3 and V is TRBV5-1, with D possibly being TRBD1 (5 bases). CDR1 and CDR2 from the germline V gene are SGHRS and YFSETQ. Between the trimmed V and J ends, which lost 0 bases and 2 bases, there was a span of 9 bases. The CDR3 covers 15 residues. The CDR3 nucleotides read TGCGCCAGCAGCTTGGATAGGACAACTGGAAACACCATATATTTT. Translated, it gives CASSLDRTTGNTIYF.

This clonotype was counted between two and nine times. The chain combines TRBV7-9 with TRBJ1-6; 7 nucleotides line up with TRBD1. In germline, CDR1 is SEHNR, CDR2 FQNEAQ (reference sequence). The CDR3 covers 14 residues. With V trimmed by 2 bases and J by 7 bases, 2 bases remained unmatched. CDR3 in DNA: TGTGCCAGCAGCTTACAGGGGGGGAATTCACCCCTCCACTTT. Translated: CASSLQGGNSPLHF.

This clonotype appeared a few times. Here the CDR3 DNA reads TGTGCCACCAGCAGACCCTTCGGACAGTTCGGGGAGGAAAAACTGTTTTTT. Protein: CATSRPFGQFGEEKLFF. V is TRBV15 and J is TRBJ1-4; D possibly corresponds to TRBD1 (6 bases). The CDR3 contains 17 residues. The V gene's germline CDR1 is LNHNV and CDR2 YYDKDF (reference sequence). V lost 2 bases, J lost 8 bases, and 21 bases lay in between.

The CDR3 loop is CASSAVGGGGYTF. The CDR3 DNA is TGTGCCAGCAGTGCGGTCGGGGGGGGCGGCTACACCTTC. The chain employs TRBV2 and TRBJ1-2; tentatively, D is TRBD1 (6 bases). CDR1 and CDR2 from the germline V gene are SNHLY and FYNNEI. CDR3 length: 13 amino acids. V gave up 4 bases and J gave up 8 bases, with 14 bases separating them.

V usage is TRBV7-9 and J usage is TRBJ1-1, with D unresolved. From germline, CDR1 is SEHNR and CDR2 FQNEAQ (reference sequence). The ends were cut back, 5 bases at V and 0 bases at J, with 10 bases in the middle. There are 14 residues in the CDR3. Here the CDR3 DNA reads TGTGCCAGCAGCCCAACACTAGTGAACACTGAAGCTTTCTTT. This encodes CASSPTLVNTEAFF.

This clonotype was counted between two and nine times. The rearrangement joins TRBV12-3 or TRBV12-4 to TRBJ2-5, with 9 bases lining up with TRBD2. Trimming cost V 7 bases and J 5 bases; bases outside gene matches: 11. The CDR3 is 15 residues long. CDR3 sequence: CASTRREGLGETQYF. CDR3 DNA sequence: TGTGCCAGCACCCGGCGGGAGGGCCTAGGGGAGACCCAGTACTTC.

The gene calls are TRBV2 and TRBJ1-1; 8 bases line up with TRBD1. Germline V gives CDR1 SNHLY, CDR2 FYNNEI. This CDR3 spans 14 amino acids. Germline trimming cut 2 bases from V and 11 bases from J; bases unmatched to any gene: 10. CDR3 protein: CASSELVSDRAAFF. The CDR3 DNA sequence: TGTGCCAGCAGTGAATTGGTATCGGACAGGGCGGCTTTCTTT. Drawing the rest from reference TRBV2 and TRBJ1-1, the complete variable domain is EPEVTQTPSHQVTQMGQEVILRCVPISNHLYFYWYRQILGQKVEFLVSFYNNEISEKSEIFDDQFSVERPDGSNFTLKIRSTKLEDSAMYFCASSELVSDRAAFFGQGTRLTVV.

This clonotype has a single count. The chain joins TRBV6-5 to TRBJ2-7; the match to TRBD2 covers 9 bases. Unmatched junction bases numbered 8, after V lost 3 bases and J lost 2 bases. The CDR3 totals 16 residues. In germline, CDR1 is MNHEY, CDR2 SVGAGI. The CDR3 region has the DNA TGTGCCAGCAGTTATAGGACTAGCGCACGCCCCTACGAGCAGTACTTC. Its protein product is CASSYRTSARPYEQYF.